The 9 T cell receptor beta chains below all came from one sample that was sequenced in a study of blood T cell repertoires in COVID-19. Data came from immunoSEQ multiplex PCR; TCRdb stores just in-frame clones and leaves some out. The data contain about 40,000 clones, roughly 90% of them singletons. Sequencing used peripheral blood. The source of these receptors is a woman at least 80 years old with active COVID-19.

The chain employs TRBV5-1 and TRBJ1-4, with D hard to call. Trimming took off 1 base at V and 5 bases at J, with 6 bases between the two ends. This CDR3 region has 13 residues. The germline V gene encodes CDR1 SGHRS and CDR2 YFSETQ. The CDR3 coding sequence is TGCGCCAGCAGCTTGAGAGGGAATGAAAAACTGTTTTTT. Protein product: CASSLRGNEKLFF. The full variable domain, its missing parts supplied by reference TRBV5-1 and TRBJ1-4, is KAGVTQTPRYLIKTRGQQVTLSCSPISGHRSVSWYQQTPGQGLQFLFEYFSETQRNKGNFPGRFSGRQFSNSRSEMNVSTLELGDSALYLCASSLRGNEKLFFGSGTQLSVL.

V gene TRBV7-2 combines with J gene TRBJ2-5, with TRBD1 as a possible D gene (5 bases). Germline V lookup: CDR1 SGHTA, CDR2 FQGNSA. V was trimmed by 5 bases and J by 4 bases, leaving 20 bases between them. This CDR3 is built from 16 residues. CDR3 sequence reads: CASSNGLRQGAETQYF. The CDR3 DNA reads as TGTGCCAGCAGCAACGGCCTGCGGCAAGGGGCAGAGACCCAGTACTTC.

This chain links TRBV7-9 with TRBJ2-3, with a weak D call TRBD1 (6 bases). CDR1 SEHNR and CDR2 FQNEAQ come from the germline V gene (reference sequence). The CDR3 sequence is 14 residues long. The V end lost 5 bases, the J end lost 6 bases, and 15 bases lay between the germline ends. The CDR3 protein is CASSHWTRGDTQYF. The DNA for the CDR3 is TGTGCCAGCAGCCACTGGACAAGGGGGGATACGCAGTATTTT. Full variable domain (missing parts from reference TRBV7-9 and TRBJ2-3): DTGVSQNPRHKITKRGQNVTFRCDPISEHNRLYWYRQTLGQGPEFLTYFQNEAQLEKSRLLSDRFSAERPKGSFSTLEIQRTEQGDSAMYLCASSHWTRGDTQYFGPGTRLTVL.

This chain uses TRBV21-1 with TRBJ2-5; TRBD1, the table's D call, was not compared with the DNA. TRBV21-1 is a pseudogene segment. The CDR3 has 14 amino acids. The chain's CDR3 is CASSFRVVGETQYF. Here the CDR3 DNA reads TGTGCCAGCAGCTTCAGGGTTGTGGGGGAGACCCAGTACTTC.

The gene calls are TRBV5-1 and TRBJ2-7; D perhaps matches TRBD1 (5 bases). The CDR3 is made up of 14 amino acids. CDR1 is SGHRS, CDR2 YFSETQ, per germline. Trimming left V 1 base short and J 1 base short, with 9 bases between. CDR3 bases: TGCGCCAGCAGCTTGCGGCAGGGTTCCTACGAGCAGTACTTC. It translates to CASSLRQGSYEQYF. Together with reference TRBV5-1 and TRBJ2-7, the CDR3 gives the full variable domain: KAGVTQTPRYLIKTRGQQVTLSCSPISGHRSVSWYQQTPGQGLQFLFEYFSETQRNKGNFPGRFSGRQFSNSRSEMNVSTLELGDSALYLCASSLRQGSYEQYFGPGTRLTVT.

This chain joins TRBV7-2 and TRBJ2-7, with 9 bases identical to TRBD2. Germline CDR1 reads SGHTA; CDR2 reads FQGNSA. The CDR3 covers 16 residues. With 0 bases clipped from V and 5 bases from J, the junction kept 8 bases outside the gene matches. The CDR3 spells CASSLAVAGAGDEQYF. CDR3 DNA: TGTGCCAGCAGCTTAGCGGTAGCGGGGGCAGGGGACGAGCAGTACTTC.

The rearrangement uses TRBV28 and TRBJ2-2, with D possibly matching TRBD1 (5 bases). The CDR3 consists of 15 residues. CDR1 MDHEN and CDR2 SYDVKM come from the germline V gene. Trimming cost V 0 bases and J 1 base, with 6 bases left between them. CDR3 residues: CASSLWGQNTGELFF. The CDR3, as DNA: TGTGCCAGCAGTTTATGGGGGCAGAACACCGGGGAGCTGTTTTTT. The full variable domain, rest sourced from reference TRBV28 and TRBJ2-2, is DVKVTQSSRYLVKRTGEKVFLECVQDMDHENMFWYRQDPGLGLRLIYFSYDVKMKEKGDIPEGYSVSREKKERFSLILESASTNQTSMYLCASSLWGQNTGELFFGEGSRLTVL.

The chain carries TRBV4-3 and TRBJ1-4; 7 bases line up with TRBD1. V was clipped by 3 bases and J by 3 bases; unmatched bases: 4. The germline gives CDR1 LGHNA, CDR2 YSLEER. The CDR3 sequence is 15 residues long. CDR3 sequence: CASSQEQGPNEKLFF. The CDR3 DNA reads TGCGCCAGCAGCCAGGAACAGGGGCCTAATGAAAAACTGTTTTTT.

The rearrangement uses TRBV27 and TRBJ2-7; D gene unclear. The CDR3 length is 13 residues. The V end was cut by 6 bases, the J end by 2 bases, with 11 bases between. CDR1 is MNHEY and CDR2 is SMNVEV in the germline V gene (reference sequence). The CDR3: CASRRLSTYEQYF. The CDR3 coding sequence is TGTGCCAGCAGGCGCTTATCAACCTACGAGCAGTACTTC.